The present TCR beta chain was sequenced within a study of vaccination and CD4 T cells after COVID-19. Turning to the study itself: Convalescents were six males and four females, two of them Hispanic. Investigators stimulated cells with overlapping spike peptides drawn from SARS-CoV-2, HCoV-NL63, HCoV-OC43 and HCoV-229E.

This clonotype has just a few counts. Its antigen is undetermined. CDR3 size: 14 residues. J lost 5 bases, V lost 7 bases, and 5 bases had no gene match. The study sequenced cultured CD4+ T cell DNA using the Oncomine TCR Beta short-read assay. TCRdb passed the PCR reads through MiXCR, listing each CDR3 protein once. The table includes about 14,000 distinct CDR3 sequences, 50% to 65% detected once. Regarding treatment: roughly 10-day PBMC culture with coronavirus spike peptide pools or control peptides (ViraFEST assay). The sequence was collected from a human donor who had recovered from COVID-19. The material sequenced was CD4+ T cells from blood, cultured in vitro, taken before SARS-CoV-2 vaccination. The chain couples TRBV12-3 or TRBV12-4 to TRBJ1-6; 7 bases line up with TRBD1. CDR3 loop: CASTRGQHNSPLHF. CDR3 DNA sequence: TGTGCCAGCACACGGGGACAGCATAATTCACCCCTCCACTTT.